This note documents a single TCR beta chain sequence. Its antigen is not yet known. Qualities for individual bases were not recorded, and no much larger clone is one base off. This sample's time point label indicates: 4-8 weeks after completion of therapy. Patients were solid-organ transplant recipients with drug-resistant/recurrent cytomegalovirus. Ten trial participants were chosen for repertoire analysis on the basis of the availability of post-therapy peripheral blood mononuclear cells. Viable CD3+CD8+CD4- lymphocytes were sorted from PBMCs on a BD FACSAria III. Genomic DNA was extracted from sorted cells with the Qiagen DNeasy Kit. The data are from a study of T cell therapy after organ transplantation (dated by TCRdb to about 2019). Concerning the study at large: The therapy products consisted of autologous CMV-specific T cells grown in vitro for 2 to 3 weeks using a peptide pool of 30 HLA class I and II CMV epitopes. Patients were given up to 6 doses of T cells at 2-week intervals and were followed for 29 weeks after finishing therapy. Of the approximately ten patients, eight were classified as clinical responders and two were classified as nonresponders. A median of 1.92 x 10^8 CMV-specific T cells was administered to patients across 2 to 6 intravenous infusions. Short-term post-therapy blood samples were collected 4 to 8 weeks after completion of therapy. A follow-up TRBV repertoire analysis was performed on an open-label phase I trial of autologous CMV-specific adoptive T cell therapy in solid-organ transplant recipients. Of the roughly ten patients, only seven or eight had long-term post-therapy samples available.

TRB CDR3 regions were amplified from genomic DNA with the immunoSEQ two-step, bias-controlled multiplex PCR assay. An Illumina NextSeq 500 was used to sequence the CDR3 libraries. As for the authors' bioinformatics: The immunoSEQ Analyzer platform was used for initial alignment and bioinformatics, including bias normalization against synthetic CDR3 analogs. Annotation of V, D and J genes was based on the definitions in the IMGT database. For further TRBV analyses, VDJtools version 1.1.10 and the R package tcR version 2.2.1.11 were used with default settings. GLIPH analysis was performed with version 1.0 using default settings. To test for significant clonotype frequency changes in CDR3 sequences with at least 5 reads, a 2-sided binomial test with Benjamini-Hochberg correction (alpha = 0.01) was used. TCRdb limited this immuneACCESS table to in-frame rearrangements with V and J called. A share of clones is missing; checked studies link under half to unresolved V genes, and the rest is unexplained. For V, J and clone size, that table is used; D and trimming come from the DNA. A total of just under 20,000 clones appear in this sample, roughly four fifths of them only once. The ten largest clonotypes hold about a tenth of the sample.

What the work shows at the level of the full study, not this receptor alone: Before therapy, nonresponders had marked clonal expansions, and after therapy the repertoires of nonresponders changed only minimally. The fold change in CD8 clonality after therapy was inversely correlated with pretherapy clonality, which suggests that less biased repertoires were more open to remodeling. Few detected expansions in nonresponders may reflect reduced sample coverage from poor CD8+ T cell yield. The small cohort prevented assessing confounders such as concurrent antirejection and antiviral medications. Reconstitution after therapy appeared to include not only transferred clonotypes but also endogenous clonotypes that had not been detected in the therapy products.

The sample was CD8+ T cells from blood, taken after autologous CMV-specific T cell therapy. The TCR comes from a human patient who had received a solid organ transplant and had CMV disease. Donor T cells from the graft may be present among the T cells after a transplant.

The DNA is TGTGCCAGCCAGGCGGGAGTTATCAATGAGCAGTTCTTC. This codes for CASQAGVINEQFF. The receptor chain draws on TRBV2 and TRBJ2-1; 7 middle bases align to TRBD2. The CDR3 holds 13 amino acids from the cysteine to the phenylalanine. The entry retains the CDR3 DNA only, 39 bases that are in frame from base 1. Germline trimming amounts to 8 bases on V and 6 bases on J, with 7 as the count of junction bases outside the gene matches. CDR1 and CDR2 (SNHLY, FYNNEI) derive from the germline V gene.